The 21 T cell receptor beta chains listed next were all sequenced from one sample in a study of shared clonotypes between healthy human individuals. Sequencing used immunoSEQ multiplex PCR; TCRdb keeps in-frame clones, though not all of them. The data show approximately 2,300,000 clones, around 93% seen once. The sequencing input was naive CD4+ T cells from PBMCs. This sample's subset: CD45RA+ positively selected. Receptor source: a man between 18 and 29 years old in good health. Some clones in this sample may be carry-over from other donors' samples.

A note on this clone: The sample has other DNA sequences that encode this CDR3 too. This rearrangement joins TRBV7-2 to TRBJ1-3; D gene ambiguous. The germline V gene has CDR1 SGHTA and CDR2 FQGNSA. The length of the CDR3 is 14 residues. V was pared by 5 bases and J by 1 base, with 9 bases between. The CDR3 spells CASSRGPSGNTIYF. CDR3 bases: TGTGCCAGCAGCCGCGGTCCATCTGGAAACACCATATATTTT.

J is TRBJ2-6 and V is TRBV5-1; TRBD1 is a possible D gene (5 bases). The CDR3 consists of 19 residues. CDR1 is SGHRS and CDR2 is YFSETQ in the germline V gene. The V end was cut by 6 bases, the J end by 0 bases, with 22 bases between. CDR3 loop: CASKGPAGALDSGANVLTF. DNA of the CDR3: TGCGCCAGCAAGGGCCCTGCTGGGGCATTGGACTCTGGGGCCAACGTCCTGACTTTC. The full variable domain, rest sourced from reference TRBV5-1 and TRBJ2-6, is KAGVTQTPRYLIKTRGQQVTLSCSPISGHRSVSWYQQTPGQGLQFLFEYFSETQRNKGNFPGRFSGRQFSNSRSEMNVSTLELGDSALYLCASKGPAGALDSGANVLTFGAGSRLTVL.

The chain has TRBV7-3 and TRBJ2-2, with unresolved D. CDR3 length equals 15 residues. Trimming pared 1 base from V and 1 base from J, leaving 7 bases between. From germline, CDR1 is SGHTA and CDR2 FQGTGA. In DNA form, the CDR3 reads TGTGCCAGCAGCTTAAACCGGCAGAACACCGGGGAGCTGTTTTTT. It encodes CASSLNRQNTGELFF.

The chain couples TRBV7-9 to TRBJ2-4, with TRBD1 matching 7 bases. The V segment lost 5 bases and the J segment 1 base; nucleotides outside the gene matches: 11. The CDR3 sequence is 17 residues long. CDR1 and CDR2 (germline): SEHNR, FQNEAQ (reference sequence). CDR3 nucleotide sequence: TGTGCCAGCAGCACAACACCAGGGGGAAGGGCCAAAAACATTCAGTACTTC. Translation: CASSTTPGGRAKNIQYF.

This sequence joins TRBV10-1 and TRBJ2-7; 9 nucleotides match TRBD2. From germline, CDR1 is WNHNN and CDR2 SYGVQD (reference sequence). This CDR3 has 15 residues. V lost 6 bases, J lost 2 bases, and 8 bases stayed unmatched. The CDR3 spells CASSDGLAKAYEQYF. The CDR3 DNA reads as TGCGCCAGCAGCGACGGACTAGCGAAGGCCTACGAGCAGTACTTC.

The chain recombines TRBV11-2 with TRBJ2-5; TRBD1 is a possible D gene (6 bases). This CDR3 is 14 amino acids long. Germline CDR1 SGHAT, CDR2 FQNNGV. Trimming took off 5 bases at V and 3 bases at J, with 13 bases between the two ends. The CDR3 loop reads CASSLRGREETQYF. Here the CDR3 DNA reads TGTGCCAGCAGCCTCAGGGGTAGGGAAGAGACCCAGTACTTC.

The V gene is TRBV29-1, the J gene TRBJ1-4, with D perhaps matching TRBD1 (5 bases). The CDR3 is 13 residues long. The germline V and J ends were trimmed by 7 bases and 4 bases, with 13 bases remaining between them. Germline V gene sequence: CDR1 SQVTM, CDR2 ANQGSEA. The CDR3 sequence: CSAGASLNEKLFF. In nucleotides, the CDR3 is TGCAGCGCCGGGGCCAGTCTTAATGAAAAACTGTTTTTT.

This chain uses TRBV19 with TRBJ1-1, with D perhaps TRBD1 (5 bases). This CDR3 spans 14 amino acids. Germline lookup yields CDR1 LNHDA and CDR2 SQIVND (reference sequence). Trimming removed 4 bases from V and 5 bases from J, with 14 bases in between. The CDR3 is CASSTGALGTEAFF. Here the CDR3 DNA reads TGTGCCAGTAGTACCGGGGCCCTGGGGACTGAAGCTTTCTTT.

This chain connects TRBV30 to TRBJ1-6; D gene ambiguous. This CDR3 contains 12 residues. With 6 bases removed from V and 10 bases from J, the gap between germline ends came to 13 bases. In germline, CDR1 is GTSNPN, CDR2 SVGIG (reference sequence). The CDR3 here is CACLGRGSPLHF. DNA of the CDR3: TGTGCCTGCTTGGGAAGAGGATCACCCCTCCACTTT. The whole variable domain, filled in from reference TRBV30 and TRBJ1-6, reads SQTIHQWPATLVQPVGSPLSLECTVEGTSNPNLYWYRQAAGRGLQLLFYSVGIGQISSEVPQNLSASRPQDRQFILSSKKLLLSDSGFYLCACLGRGSPLHFGNGTRLTVT.

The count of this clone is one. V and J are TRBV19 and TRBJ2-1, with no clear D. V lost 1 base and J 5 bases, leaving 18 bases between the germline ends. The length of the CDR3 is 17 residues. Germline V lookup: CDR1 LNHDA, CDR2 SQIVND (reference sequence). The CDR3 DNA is TGTGCCAGTAGTATAGGATCTATGGTGGGCTCAAACAATGAGCAGTTCTTC. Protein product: CASSIGSMVGSNNEQFF.

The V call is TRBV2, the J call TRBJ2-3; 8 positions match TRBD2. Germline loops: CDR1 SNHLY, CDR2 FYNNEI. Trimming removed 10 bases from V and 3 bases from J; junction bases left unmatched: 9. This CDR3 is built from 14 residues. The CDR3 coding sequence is TGTGCCACCGAACCGGGACTAGGGACAGATACGCAGTATTTT. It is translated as CATEPGLGTDTQYF.

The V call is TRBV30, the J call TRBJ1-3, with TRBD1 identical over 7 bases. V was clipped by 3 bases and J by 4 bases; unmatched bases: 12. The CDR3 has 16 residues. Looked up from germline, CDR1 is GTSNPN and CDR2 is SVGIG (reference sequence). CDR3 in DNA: TGTGCCTGGAGCACCAGATCAGGGGGGCGAGGAAACACCATATATTTT. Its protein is CAWSTRSGGRGNTIYF.

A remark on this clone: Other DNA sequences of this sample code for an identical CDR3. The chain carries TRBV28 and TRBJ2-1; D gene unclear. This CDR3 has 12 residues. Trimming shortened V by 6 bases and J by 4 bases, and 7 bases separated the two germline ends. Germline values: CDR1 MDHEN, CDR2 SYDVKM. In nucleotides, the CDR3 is TGTGCCAGCAGCTTAAAGTACAATGAGCAGTTCTTC. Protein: CASSLKYNEQFF.

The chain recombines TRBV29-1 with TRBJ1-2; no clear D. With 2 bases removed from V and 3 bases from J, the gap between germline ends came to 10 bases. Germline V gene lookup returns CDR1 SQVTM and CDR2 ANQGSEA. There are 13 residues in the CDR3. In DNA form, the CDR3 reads TGCAGCGTTGAATCCGGGGAGCACTATGGCTACACCTTC. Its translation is CSVESGEHYGYTF.

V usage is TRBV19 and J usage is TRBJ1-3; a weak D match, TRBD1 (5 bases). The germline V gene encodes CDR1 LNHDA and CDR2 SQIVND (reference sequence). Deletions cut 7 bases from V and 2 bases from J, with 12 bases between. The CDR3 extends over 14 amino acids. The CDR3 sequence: CASNEGNPGNTIYF. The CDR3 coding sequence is TGTGCCAGTAATGAGGGGAATCCTGGAAACACCATATATTTT.

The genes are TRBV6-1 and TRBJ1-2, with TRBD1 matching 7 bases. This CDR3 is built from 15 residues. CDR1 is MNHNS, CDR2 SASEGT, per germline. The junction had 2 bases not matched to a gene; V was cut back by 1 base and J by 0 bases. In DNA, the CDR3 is TGTGCCAGCAGTGAAGGCGGGACAGCTAACTATGGCTACACCTTC. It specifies CASSEGGTANYGYTF.

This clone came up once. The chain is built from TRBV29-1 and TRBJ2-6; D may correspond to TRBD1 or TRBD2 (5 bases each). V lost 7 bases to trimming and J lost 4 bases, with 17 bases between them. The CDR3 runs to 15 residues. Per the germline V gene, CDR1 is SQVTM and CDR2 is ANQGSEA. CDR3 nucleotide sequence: TGCAGCGCCGGGACCCAACCGGCCGGGGCCAACGTCCTGACTTTC. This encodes CSAGTQPAGANVLTF.

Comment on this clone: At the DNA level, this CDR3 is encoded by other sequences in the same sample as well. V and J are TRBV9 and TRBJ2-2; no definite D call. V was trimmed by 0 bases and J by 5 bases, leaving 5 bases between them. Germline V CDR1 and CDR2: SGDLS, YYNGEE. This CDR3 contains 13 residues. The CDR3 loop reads CASSVGVTGELFF. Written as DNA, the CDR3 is TGTGCCAGCAGCGTAGGCGTGACCGGGGAGCTGTTTTTT.

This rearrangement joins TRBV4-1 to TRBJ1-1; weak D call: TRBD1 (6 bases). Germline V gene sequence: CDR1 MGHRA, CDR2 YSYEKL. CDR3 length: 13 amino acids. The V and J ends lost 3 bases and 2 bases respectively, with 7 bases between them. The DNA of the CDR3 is TGCGCCAGCAGCCAGACAGGAAACACTGAAGCTTTCTTT. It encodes CASSQTGNTEAFF.

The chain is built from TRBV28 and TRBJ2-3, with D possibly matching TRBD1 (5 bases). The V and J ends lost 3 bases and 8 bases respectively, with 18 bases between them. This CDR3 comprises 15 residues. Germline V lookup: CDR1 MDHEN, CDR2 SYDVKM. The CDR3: CASSFSHVGEVTQYF. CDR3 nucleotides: TGTGCCAGCAGTTTTAGTCATGTAGGGGAAGTTACGCAGTATTTT.

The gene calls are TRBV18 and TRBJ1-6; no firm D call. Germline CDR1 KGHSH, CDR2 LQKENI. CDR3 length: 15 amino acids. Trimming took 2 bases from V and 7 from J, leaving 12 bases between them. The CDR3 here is CASSPDTLGNSPLHF. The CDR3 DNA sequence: TGTGCCAGCTCACCAGATACCCTGGGGAATTCACCCCTCCACTTT.